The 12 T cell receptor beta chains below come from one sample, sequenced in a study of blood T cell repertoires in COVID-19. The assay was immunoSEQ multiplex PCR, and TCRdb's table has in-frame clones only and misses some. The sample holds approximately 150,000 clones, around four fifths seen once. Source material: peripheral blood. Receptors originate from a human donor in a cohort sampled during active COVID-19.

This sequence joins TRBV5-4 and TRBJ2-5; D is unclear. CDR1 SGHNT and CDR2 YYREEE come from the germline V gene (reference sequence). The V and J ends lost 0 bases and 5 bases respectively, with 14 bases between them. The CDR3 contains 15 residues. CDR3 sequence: CASSLESGETETQYF. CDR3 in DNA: TGTGCCAGCAGCTTGGAGTCAGGTGAAACGGAGACCCAGTACTTC. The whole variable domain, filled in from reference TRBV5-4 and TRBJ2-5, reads ETGVTQSPTHLIKTRGQQVTLRCSSQSGHNTVSWYQQALGQGPQFIFQYYREEENGRGNFPPRFSGLQFPNYSSELNVNALELDDSALYLCASSLESGETETQYFGPGTRLLVL.

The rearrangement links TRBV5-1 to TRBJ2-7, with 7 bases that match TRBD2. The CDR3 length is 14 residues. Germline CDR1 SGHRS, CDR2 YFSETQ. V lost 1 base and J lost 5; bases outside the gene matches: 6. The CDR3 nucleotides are TGCGCCAGCAGCTTGTCTAGCGGCCCTAACGAGCAGTACTTC. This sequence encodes CASSLSSGPNEQYF.

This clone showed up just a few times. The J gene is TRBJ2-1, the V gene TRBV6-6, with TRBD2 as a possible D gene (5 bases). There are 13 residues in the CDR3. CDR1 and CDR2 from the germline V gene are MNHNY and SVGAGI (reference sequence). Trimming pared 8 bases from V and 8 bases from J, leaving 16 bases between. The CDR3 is CASVTRPNHEQFF. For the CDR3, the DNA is TGTGCCAGCGTTACTAGGCCCAATCATGAGCAGTTCTTC.

CDR3 coding DNA: TGTGCCAGCAGTCCCTCCGGTGGAGCGGGAGCCTACGAGCAGTACTTC. Its translation is CASSPSGGAGAYEQYF. The rearrangement links TRBV28 to TRBJ2-7, with 8 bases that match TRBD2. The V segment lost 5 bases and the J segment 2 bases; nucleotides outside the gene matches: 11. The CDR3 totals 16 residues. The V gene's germline CDR1 is MDHEN and CDR2 SYDVKM.

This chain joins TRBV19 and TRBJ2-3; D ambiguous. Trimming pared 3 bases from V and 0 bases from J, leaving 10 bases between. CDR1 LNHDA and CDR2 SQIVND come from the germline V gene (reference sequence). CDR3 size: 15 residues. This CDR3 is CASSILAASTDTQYF. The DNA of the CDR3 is TGTGCCAGTAGTATCTTGGCGGCCAGCACAGATACGCAGTATTTT. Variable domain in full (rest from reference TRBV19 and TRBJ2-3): DGGITQSPKYLFRKEGQNVTLSCEQNLNHDAMYWYRQDPGQGLRLIYYSQIVNDFQKGDIAEGYSVSREKKESFPLTVTSAQKNPTAFYLCASSILAASTDTQYFGPGTRLTVL.

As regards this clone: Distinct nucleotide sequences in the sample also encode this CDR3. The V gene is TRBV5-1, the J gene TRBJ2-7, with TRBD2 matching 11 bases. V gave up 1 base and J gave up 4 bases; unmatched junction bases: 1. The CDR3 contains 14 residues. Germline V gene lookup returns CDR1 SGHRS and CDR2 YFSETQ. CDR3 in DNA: TGCGCCAGCAGCTTGACTAGCGGGAGTTACGAGCAGTACTTC. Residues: CASSLTSGSYEQYF.

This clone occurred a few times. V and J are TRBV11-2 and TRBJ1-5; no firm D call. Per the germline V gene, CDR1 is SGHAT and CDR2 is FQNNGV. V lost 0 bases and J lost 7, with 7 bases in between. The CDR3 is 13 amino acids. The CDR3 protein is CASSLEREQPQHF. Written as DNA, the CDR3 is TGTGCCAGCAGCTTAGAAAGAGAACAGCCCCAGCATTTT.

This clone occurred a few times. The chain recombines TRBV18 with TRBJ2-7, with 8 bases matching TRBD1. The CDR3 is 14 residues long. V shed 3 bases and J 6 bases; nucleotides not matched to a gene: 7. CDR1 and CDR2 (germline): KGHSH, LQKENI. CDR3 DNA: TGTGCCAGCTCACCGTCGGGACAGGTCGCCGAGCAGTACTTC. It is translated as CASSPSGQVAEQYF.

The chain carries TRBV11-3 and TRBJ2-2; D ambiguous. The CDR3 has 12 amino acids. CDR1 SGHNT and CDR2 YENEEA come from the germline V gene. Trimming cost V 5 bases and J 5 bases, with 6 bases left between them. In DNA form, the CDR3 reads TGTGCCAGCAGCCCCCGGACCGGGGAGCTGTTTTTT. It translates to CASSPRTGELFF.

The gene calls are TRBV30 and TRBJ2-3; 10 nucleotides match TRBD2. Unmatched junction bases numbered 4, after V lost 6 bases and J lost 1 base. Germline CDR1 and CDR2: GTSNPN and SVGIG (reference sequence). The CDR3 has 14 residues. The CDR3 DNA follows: TGTGCCTGTGAGGGGACTAGCGGCACAGATACGCAGTATTTT. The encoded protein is CACEGTSGTDTQYF.

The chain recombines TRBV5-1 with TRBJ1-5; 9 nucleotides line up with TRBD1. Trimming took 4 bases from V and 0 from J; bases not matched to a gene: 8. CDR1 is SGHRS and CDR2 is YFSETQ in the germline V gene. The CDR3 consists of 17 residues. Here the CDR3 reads CASSPGQGGFSNQPQHF. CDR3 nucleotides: TGCGCCAGCAGCCCGGGACAGGGAGGATTTAGCAATCAGCCCCAGCATTTT.

CDR3 protein: CAAVQIYEQYF. The CDR3 DNA is TGTGCCGCCGTCCAGATTTACGAGCAGTACTTC. The gene calls are TRBV6-5 and TRBJ2-7; D not resolved. V was shortened by 11 bases and J by 4 bases, with 12 bases between the two germline ends. The CDR3 loop spans 11 amino acids. Germline CDR1 and CDR2: MNHEY and SVGAGI.